The source of this T cell receptor beta chain is a study of OX40 agonist ivuxolimab in advanced cancers. Study details: At doses from 0.01 to 10 mg/kg, patients were given intravenous ivuxolimab every 2 weeks. Broader study findings: Averaged across samples, CD8+ T cells carried more expanded clones than CD4+ did.

Data came from immunoSEQ multiplex PCR; TCRdb stores just in-frame clones and leaves some out. Of under 70,000 clones listed, around 88% are singletons. Details on this clone: Its cognate antigen is unknown.

Looked up from germline, CDR1 is SGHVS and CDR2 is FQNEAQ. Trimming shortened V by 2 bases and J by 3 bases, and 10 bases separated the two germline ends. The CDR3 contains 14 residues. J is TRBJ1-1 and V is TRBV7-8, with D possibly being TRBD1 (5 bases). The receptor's source is an adult with an advanced solid tumor such as melanoma, head and neck, liver or kidney cancer. Here the sequenced sample was CD4+ or CD8+ T cells sorted from blood, taken in a trial of the OX40 agonist ivuxolimab. Here the CDR3 DNA reads TGTGCCAGCAGCTTACCGGGGGGGGACACTGAAGCTTTCTTT. The encoded protein is CASSLPGGDTEAFF. The full variable domain, completed using reference TRBV7-8 and TRBJ1-1, is GAGVSQSPRYKVAKRGQDVALRCDPISGHVSLFWYQQALGQGPEFLTYFQNEAQLDKSGLPSDRFFAERPEGSVSTLKIQRTQQEDSAVYLCASSLPGGDTEAFFGQGTRLTVV.